A selection of T cell receptor beta chains follows, all from one sample in a study of T cells in Graves' hyperthyroidism and ophthalmopathy. Via MiXCR, TCRdb re-called the multiplex PCR reads, giving one row per CDR3 protein. This sample has a few hundred thousand distinct CDR3 sequences, with 14% found just once. Sequencing was carried out using blood. The receptor set was obtained from a woman aged 25 to 39 with Graves' hyperthyroidism that later progressed to Graves' ophthalmopathy. The conserved cysteine and the conserved F or W are not part of the CDR3 here. Fields, in order: V gene, J gene, CDR3 protein.

V: TRBV20-1
J: TRBJ2-7
CDR3: SARAGAAFSYEQY

V: TRBV10-3
J: TRBJ1-1
CDR3: AIRAGQGSGDTEAF

V: TRBV6-2/TRBV6-3
J: TRBJ1-2
CDR3: ASIQGQGNYGYT

V: TRBV5-6
J: TRBJ2-2
CDR3: ASSYGLDSNTGELF

V: TRBV9
J: TRBJ2-1
CDR3: ASSVEQDGFEQF

V: TRBV5-1
J: TRBJ2-7
CDR3: ASSFGGPKDYEQY

V: TRBV20-1
J: TRBJ1-1
CDR3: SAEGGPNTEAF

V: TRBV19
J: TRBJ2-5
CDR3: ASSISVGLQETQY

V: TRBV7-2
J: TRBJ1-5
CDR3: ASSVGQGGWTQH

V: TRBV12-3/TRBV12-4
J: TRBJ1-2
CDR3: ASTQRGGGGSGYT

V: TRBV7-3
J: TRBJ2-1
CDR3: ASSFGLAGEHEQF